One and the same sample provided the 26 T cell receptor beta chains below, sequenced in a study of blood T cell repertoires in COVID-19. Assay: immunoSEQ multiplex PCR; the TCRdb copy retains only in-frame clones and omits some. Among some 240,000 clones listed, 75% to 85% were seen once. Sequencing input: peripheral blood. These receptor sequences come from a human donor in a cohort sampled during active COVID-19.

J is TRBJ1-4 and V is TRBV30, with D perhaps TRBD1 (5 bases). CDR3 length: 13 amino acids. The germline V and J ends were trimmed by 1 base and 6 bases, with 9 bases remaining between them. CDR1 is GTSNPN, CDR2 SVGIG, per germline (reference sequence). The CDR3 region has the DNA TGTGCCTGGAGTGGCAGGGTAGATGAAAAACTGTTTTTT. Protein product: CAWSGRVDEKLFF.

This clone was recorded a few times. The chain recombines TRBV3-1 (or the pseudogene TRBV3-2) with TRBJ1-5; TRBD1 is a possible D gene (6 bases). Germline-derived CDR1 and CDR2 are LGHDT and YNNKEL (reference sequence). CDR3 size: 14 residues. The ends were cut back, 1 base at V and 4 bases at J, with 8 bases in the middle. The CDR3 coding sequence is TGTGCCAGCAGCCAAGGGACAGCAAATCAGCCCCAGCATTTT. Residues: CASSQGTANQPQHF.

V gene TRBV20-1 combines with J gene TRBJ2-5; TRBD1 is a possible D gene (6 bases). With 3 bases removed from V and 2 bases from J, the gap between germline ends came to 10 bases. This CDR3 is built from 13 residues. The germline CDR1 and CDR2 sequences are DFQATT and SNEGSKA (reference sequence). CDR3 region: CSASGQIQETQYF. CDR3 coding DNA: TGCAGTGCTAGTGGACAGATACAAGAGACCCAGTACTTC.

This chain links TRBV7-9 with TRBJ1-5, with D hard to call. The germline V gene has CDR1 SEHNR and CDR2 FQNEAQ (reference sequence). Deletions cut 1 base from V and 4 bases from J, with 5 bases between. The length of the CDR3 is 13 residues. The CDR3 region is CASSLGQNQPQHF. The CDR3 DNA is TGTGCCAGCAGCTTAGGGCAGAATCAGCCCCAGCATTTT.

V usage is TRBV10-3 and J usage is TRBJ2-7, with D possibly being TRBD1 (5 bases). V gave up 0 bases and J gave up 4 bases, with 10 bases separating them. CDR1 and CDR2 from the germline V gene are ENHRY and SYGVKD. The CDR3 sequence is 14 residues long. The CDR3 DNA reads as TGTGCCATCAGTGAGTCGAATCAGGGATACGAGCAGTACTTC. It is translated as CAISESNQGYEQYF.

The table lists this clone with a count of one. The chain has TRBV12-3 or TRBV12-4 and TRBJ1-2; D is uncertain. V was cut by 7 bases and J by 4 bases, with 10 bases left in between. This CDR3 is built from 12 residues. The CDR3 DNA follows: TGTGCCAGCACTGGCGGGCCCTATGGCTACACCTTC. This gives the protein CASTGGPYGYTF.

This sequence joins TRBV18 and TRBJ2-1; 7 nucleotides agree with TRBD2. This CDR3 has 17 residues. Germline V gene sequence: CDR1 KGHSH, CDR2 LQKENI. J was trimmed by 9 bases and V by 6 bases; bases with no gene match: 20. The CDR3 reads CASSLMGGSTVVGEQFF. The CDR3 bases are TGTGCCAGCTCCCTCATGGGCGGGAGCACGGTTGTCGGTGAGCAGTTCTTC.

The chain couples TRBV28 to TRBJ1-2; possible D gene TRBD1, 6 bases. This CDR3 has 12 amino acids. Deletions cut 5 bases from V and 4 bases from J, with 8 bases between. Per the germline V gene, CDR1 is MDHEN and CDR2 is SYDVKM. The CDR3 sequence is CASSGQTYGYTF. The CDR3 DNA reads as TGTGCCAGCAGTGGACAGACCTATGGCTACACCTTC.

The chain uses TRBV27 and TRBJ1-6, with D possibly TRBD1 on 6 matching bases. CDR3 length equals 14 residues. Germline-derived CDR1 and CDR2 are MNHEY and SMNVEV (reference sequence). Trimming stripped 6 bases from V and 7 bases from J, with 13 bases between. The CDR3 reads CASRLKGGNSPLHF. The CDR3 DNA is TGTGCCAGCAGGCTCAAGGGGGGGAATTCACCCCTCCACTTT.

The rearrangement uses TRBV27 and TRBJ1-5; a weak D match, TRBD1 (6 bases). Germline assignment: CDR1 MNHEY and CDR2 SMNVEV (reference sequence). Between the trimmed V and J ends, which lost 5 bases and 6 bases, there was a span of 17 bases. This CDR3 has 15 residues. The CDR3 spells CASSTSQGAGQPQHF. The DNA for the CDR3 is TGTGCCAGCAGTACCTCACAGGGAGCAGGTCAGCCCCAGCATTTT.

This clone was seen only a few times. The chain carries TRBV2 and TRBJ2-7; D uncertain. CDR3 length: 11 amino acids. Trimming removed 6 bases from V and 6 bases from J, with 9 bases in between. CDR1 is SNHLY and CDR2 is FYNNEI in the germline V gene. The CDR3 bases are TGTGCCAGCAGCCCTTACTCCGAGCAGTACTTC. Residues: CASSPYSEQYF.

To note about this clone: The junction shows a germline mismatch at one end, possibly a read error. This rearrangement joins TRBV6-5 to TRBJ1-6; 7 bases match TRBD1. The CDR3 consists of 16 residues. The germline V gene has CDR1 MNHEY and CDR2 SVGAGI. The CDR3 region has the DNA TGTGCCAGCGGTTACCCACTCGACAGGGCCGGATCACCCCTCCACTTT. This translates into CASGYPLDRAGSPLHF.

Regarding this clone: At one boundary the junction diverges from the germline segment, which might be a read error. The rearrangement joins TRBV5-1 to TRBJ1-4; 9 bases are shared with TRBD1. Per the germline V gene, CDR1 is SGHRS and CDR2 is YFSETQ. The CDR3 loop spans 14 amino acids. The CDR3 DNA follows: TGCGCCAGCAGCTTGGGGGGACAGGGCACGCAATCATCGTTT. Translating it yields CASSLGGQGTQSSF.

This chain joins TRBV5-1 and TRBJ2-3; D is perhaps TRBD1 (6 bases). The CDR3 sequence is 14 residues long. V lost 0 bases, J lost 2 bases, and 7 bases lay in between. Germline CDR1 SGHRS, CDR2 YFSETQ. CDR3 region: CASSLGQDTDTQYF. The CDR3 DNA is TGCGCCAGCAGCTTGGGACAGGACACAGATACGCAGTATTTT.

The chain carries TRBV10-3 and TRBJ2-3; TRBD2 might be the D (5 bases). With 0 bases removed from V and 2 bases from J, the gap between germline ends came to 9 bases. CDR1 and CDR2 (germline): ENHRY, SYGVKD. There are 15 residues in the CDR3. The CDR3 nucleotides read TGTGCCATCAGTGAGTCCCAGGACTTCACAGATACGCAGTATTTT. This gives the protein CAISESQDFTDTQYF.

The chain carries TRBV4-1 and TRBJ2-1; 9 bases are shared with TRBD2. V shed 4 bases, J shed 0 bases, and the junction held 4 bases outside the gene matches. In germline, CDR1 is MGHRA, CDR2 YSYEKL. The CDR3 is 16 amino acids. CDR3 amino acids: CASSRAGGSSYNEQFF. The CDR3 DNA reads TGCGCCAGCAGCCGGGCGGGAGGGAGCTCCTACAATGAGCAGTTCTTC.

This clone was counted between two and nine times. V is TRBV2 and J is TRBJ2-2; D remains ambiguous. Trimming pared 6 bases from V and 5 bases from J, leaving 10 bases between. Germline V gene sequence: CDR1 SNHLY, CDR2 FYNNEI. This CDR3 region has 13 residues. This CDR3 is CASRPPRTGELFF. CDR3 sequence (DNA): TGTGCCAGCAGGCCGCCTAGGACCGGGGAGCTGTTTTTT.

J is TRBJ1-1 and V is TRBV12-3 or TRBV12-4; D might be TRBD1 (5 bases). This CDR3 comprises 12 residues. Deletions cut 5 bases from V and 5 bases from J, with 9 bases between. In DNA, the CDR3 is TGTGCCAGCAGTCAGGGCTCGACTGAAGCTTTCTTT. Its translation is CASSQGSTEAFF.

The genes are TRBV7-2 and TRBJ2-3; the D gene is possibly TRBD2 (6 bases). Trimming took off 0 bases at V and 2 bases at J, with 9 bases between the two ends. Germline CDR1 SGHTA, CDR2 FQGNSA. The CDR3 contains 15 residues. CDR3 in DNA: TGTGCCAGCAGCTTAGCGGGGGGTGACACAGATACGCAGTATTTT. Translated: CASSLAGGDTDTQYF.

This clone came up once. This sequence joins TRBV5-1 and TRBJ2-7, with D hard to call. Germline V gene sequence: CDR1 SGHRS, CDR2 YFSETQ. The CDR3 consists of 13 residues. V lost 4 bases and J 6 bases, leaving 14 bases between the germline ends. The CDR3 spells CASSPGIPGEQYF. CDR3 nucleotides: TGCGCCAGCAGCCCCGGTATACCTGGCGAGCAGTACTTC.

This clone was seen only once. The rearrangement links TRBV5-1 to TRBJ2-2; D possibly corresponds to TRBD2 (6 bases). Germline lookup yields CDR1 SGHRS and CDR2 YFSETQ. CDR3 length: 15 residues. The germline V and J ends were trimmed by 4 bases and 4 bases, with 14 bases remaining between them. This CDR3 reads CASSVGWRGTGELFF. CDR3 DNA: TGCGCCAGCAGCGTAGGGTGGAGGGGCACCGGGGAGCTGTTTTTT.

The chain links TRBV24-1 to TRBJ1-5; D may be TRBD1 (6 bases). The V gene lost 6 bases and the J gene lost 0 bases, with 11 bases spanning the gap. This CDR3 is 15 amino acids long. Germline-derived CDR1 and CDR2 are KGHDR and SFDVKD. The CDR3, as DNA: TGTGCCACCAGTTCAAAGGGGGTTAGCAATCAGCCCCAGCATTTT. Amino acid sequence: CATSSKGVSNQPQHF.

CDR3 in DNA: TGTGCCAGCAGCTTAGAGAGGCAAGAGACCCAGTACTTC. Its protein product is CASSLERQETQYF. The chain links TRBV7-6 to TRBJ2-5; no clear D. The CDR3 spans 13 residues. Between the trimmed V and J ends, which lost 1 base and 2 bases, there was a span of 5 bases. The germline gives CDR1 SGHVS, CDR2 FNYEAQ. Supplemented by reference TRBV7-6 and TRBJ2-5, the full variable domain reads GAGVSQSPRYKVTKRGQDVALRCDPISGHVSLYWYRQALGQGPEFLTYFNYEAQQDKSGLPNDRFSAERPEGSISTLTIQRTEQRDSAMYRCASSLERQETQYFGPGTRLLVL.

This rearrangement joins TRBV28 to TRBJ1-5, with D tentatively TRBD1 (5 bases). The CDR3 consists of 12 residues. V gave up 8 bases and J gave up 4 bases, with 9 bases separating them. Germline assignment: CDR1 MDHEN and CDR2 SYDVKM. This CDR3 reads CASGRVNQPQHF. CDR3 DNA sequence: TGTGCCAGCGGCAGGGTAAATCAGCCCCAGCATTTT.

In this sample, this clone turned up once. This chain links TRBV5-1 with TRBJ1-1; 7 nucleotides agree with TRBD1. The ends lost 3 bases at V and 0 bases at J; junction bases unmatched: 8. This CDR3 is built from 16 residues. Germline CDR1 is SGHRS and CDR2 is YFSETQ. The CDR3 spells CASSSDRPGMNTEAFF. In DNA, the CDR3 is TGCGCCAGCAGCTCGGACAGGCCGGGGATGAACACTGAAGCTTTCTTT.

As DNA, the CDR3 is TGTGCCAGCAGCCTGGGACAAGACTACGAGCAGTACTTC. Its translation: CASSLGQDYEQYF. The V call is TRBV11-2, the J call TRBJ2-7, with D maybe TRBD1 (6 bases). The CDR3 is 13 residues long. V was clipped by 5 bases and J by 3 bases, with 11 bases between them. Germline CDR1 reads SGHAT; CDR2 reads FQNNGV.